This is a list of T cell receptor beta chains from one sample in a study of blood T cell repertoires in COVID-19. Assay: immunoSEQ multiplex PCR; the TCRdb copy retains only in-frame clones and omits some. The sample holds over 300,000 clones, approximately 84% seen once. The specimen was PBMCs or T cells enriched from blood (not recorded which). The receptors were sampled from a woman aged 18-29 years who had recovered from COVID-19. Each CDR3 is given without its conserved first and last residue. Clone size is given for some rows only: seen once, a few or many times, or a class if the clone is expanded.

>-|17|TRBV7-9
ASSSHEKRGTGVPETQY
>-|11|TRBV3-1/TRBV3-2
ASSQGRGQPQH
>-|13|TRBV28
ASSFAEALYYGYT
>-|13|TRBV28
ASSLSDRVYSPLH
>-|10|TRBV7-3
ASSLGTGAVS
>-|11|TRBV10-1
ASSRGQGGGYT
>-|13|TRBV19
ASRLTGDSNQPQH
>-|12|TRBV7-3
ASSLAGGNSPLH
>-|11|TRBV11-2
ASSLRASYGYT
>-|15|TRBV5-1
ASSLEGQLLGYYGYT
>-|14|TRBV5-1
ASSLGLAGVRETQY
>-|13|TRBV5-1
ASSLNPQGAGEQY
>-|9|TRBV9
ASSLQGIQY
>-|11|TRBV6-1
ASSPGATTEAF
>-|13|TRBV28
ASSFDNRANTEAF
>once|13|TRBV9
ASSVDPTSGREQF
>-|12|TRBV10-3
AISAGTGNQPQH
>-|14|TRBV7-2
ASSSQQGRTQYGYT
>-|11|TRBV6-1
ASSESGLETQY
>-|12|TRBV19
ASSLLGTGLEAF
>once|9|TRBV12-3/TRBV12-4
ASSSTYEQY
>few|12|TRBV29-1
SVAGTVKIETQY
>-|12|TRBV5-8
ASSLSGDFYEQY
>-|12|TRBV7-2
ASSLGPGDYGYT
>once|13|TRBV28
ASSLSPDRVDGYT
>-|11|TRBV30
AWIRQNSRGYT
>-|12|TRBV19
ASSTPEGGYGYT
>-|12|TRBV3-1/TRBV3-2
ASSLQQITGELF
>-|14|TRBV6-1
ASSEVTGGDNEKLF
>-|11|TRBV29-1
SGRSGTTDTQY
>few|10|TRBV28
ASSFGRQPQH
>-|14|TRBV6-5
ASSYGLAGSTDTQY
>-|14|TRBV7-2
ASSVHLAGSYNEQF